Given below is one TCR beta chain in context. What this receptor recognizes is not known. Per-base qualities were not stored, and no clone one base away is much larger. The instrument given in TCRdb is Illumina NovaSeq 6000. Using 5'RACE with constant-segment primers, TCRalpha and TCRbeta cDNA libraries were constructed, with sample barcodes and unique molecular identifiers added in the process. Trizol reagent was used to extract RNA from every sample. Library amplification was performed in two PCR steps, and a second sample barcode and Illumina TruSeq adapters were introduced in the second step. Sequencing of the libraries was done on an Illumina NovaSeq, producing 2 x 150 bp paired-end reads. Concerning the study's data processing: With migec v1.2.7, reads were demultiplexed and then collapsed into UMI-guided consensus sequences. Using mixcr v2.1.11, the UMI consensuses were aligned to TRA and TRB V and J templates and assembled into clonotypes. A clonotype was counted as expanded or contracted only if both edgeR and NoisET called the change significant, with noise models trained on biological replicates. For edgeR calls, a false discovery rate-adjusted p below 0.01 and a log2 fold-change threshold of 1 were applied. As an exploratory analysis of dynamics, PCA with hierarchical clustering was applied to max-normalized trajectories of the 1000 most abundant clonotypes. Each responding clone was given a CD4 or CD8 phenotype based on the CD4+ and CD8+ repertoires, which had been sequenced separately. TCRdb reanalyzed the raw reads on its own, using fastp at Q25 for trimming and MiXCR for clone calling, and kept in-frame beta chains. Each CDR3 protein gets just one entry, which takes the most common genes and DNA from the rows behind it. In this record, the V and J calls reflect TCRdb's handling and not the investigators' own analysis. Across this sample there are about 360,000 distinct CDR3 sequences, with approximately 14% seen only once. Roughly 22% of the sample comes from the top ten.

The source of the sample is a study of T-cell memory formation after mild COVID-19 (dated by TCRdb to the early 2020s). Broadly, across the study: TCR sequence clusters from the two donors were found to be largely donor specific. In a couple of donors, T-cell clones that expanded and contracted after mild COVID-19 were tracked by sequencing TCRalpha and TCRbeta repertoires over time. Two young, previously healthy adult volunteers, one female and one male, were included in the cohort. Paper-wide results and their limitations: Clones contracting from day 15 to 85 had balanced CD4/CD8 phenotypes, while a second wave expanding from day 15 to 37 was biased towards CD4+. The study included only a couple of mild cases, and larger cohorts that include severe cases with pre-infection samples were judged to be necessary. Some responding clones were detected in pre-infection memory, which suggested that pre-existing cross-reactive memory T cells had joined the SARS-CoV-2 response. The second-wave clones that peaked on day 37 were not confirmed to be SARS-CoV-2 specific. Contracting CD4+ clones were located mainly in the CM and EM memory subsets, whereas CD8+ clones were found to be enriched in EMRA.

The germline V gene (reference sequence) sets CDR1 to DFQATT and CDR2 to SNEGSKA. V sheds 5 bases and J sheds 1 base, leaving 13 bases between their ends. The CDR3 holds 14 amino acids from the cysteine to the phenylalanine. The only DNA kept is the CDR3, 42 bases in frame from the first base. Ficoll-Paque density gradient centrifugation was used to isolate PBMCs. The sequence is built from TRBV20-1 and TRBJ2-3; the best D guess is TRBD2, with 6 bases matching. The sample consisted of PBMCs or a T cell subset sorted from them (not recorded which). The sequence derives from a man between 18 and 29 years old who had mild COVID-19 (a few samples of this study predate the infection). The sample titles of this study are shuffled in the database, so cell type and time point are left out; the donor was told from shared clones. The nucleotides read TGCAGTGCTCCTCCGGGACTCCGCACAGATACGCAGTATTTT. Translated, it gives CSAPPGLRTDTQYF.